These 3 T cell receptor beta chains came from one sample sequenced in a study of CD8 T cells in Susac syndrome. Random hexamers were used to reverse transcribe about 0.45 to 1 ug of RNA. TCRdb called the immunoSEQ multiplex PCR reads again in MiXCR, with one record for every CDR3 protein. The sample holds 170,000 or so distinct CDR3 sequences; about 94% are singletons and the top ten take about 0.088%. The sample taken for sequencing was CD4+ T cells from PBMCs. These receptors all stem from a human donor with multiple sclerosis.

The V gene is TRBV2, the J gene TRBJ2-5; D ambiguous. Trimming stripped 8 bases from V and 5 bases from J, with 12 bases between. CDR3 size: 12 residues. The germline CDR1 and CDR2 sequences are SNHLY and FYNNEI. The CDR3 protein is CASSLFVETQYF. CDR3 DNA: TGTGCCAGCTCCTTATTTGTGGAGACCCAGTACTTC.

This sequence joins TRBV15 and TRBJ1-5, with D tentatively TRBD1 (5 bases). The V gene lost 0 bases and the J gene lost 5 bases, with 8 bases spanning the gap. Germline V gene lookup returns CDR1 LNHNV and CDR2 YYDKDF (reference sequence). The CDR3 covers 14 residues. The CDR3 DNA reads TGTGCCACCAGCAGAGATCTGGGGGATCAGCCCCAGCATTTT. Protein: CATSRDLGDQPQHF.

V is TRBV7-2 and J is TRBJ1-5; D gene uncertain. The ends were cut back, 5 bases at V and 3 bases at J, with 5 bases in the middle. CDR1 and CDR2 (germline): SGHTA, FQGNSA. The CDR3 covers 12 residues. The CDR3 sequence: CASSLYNQPQHF. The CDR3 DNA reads TGTGCCAGCAGCCTATACAATCAGCCCCAGCATTTT.